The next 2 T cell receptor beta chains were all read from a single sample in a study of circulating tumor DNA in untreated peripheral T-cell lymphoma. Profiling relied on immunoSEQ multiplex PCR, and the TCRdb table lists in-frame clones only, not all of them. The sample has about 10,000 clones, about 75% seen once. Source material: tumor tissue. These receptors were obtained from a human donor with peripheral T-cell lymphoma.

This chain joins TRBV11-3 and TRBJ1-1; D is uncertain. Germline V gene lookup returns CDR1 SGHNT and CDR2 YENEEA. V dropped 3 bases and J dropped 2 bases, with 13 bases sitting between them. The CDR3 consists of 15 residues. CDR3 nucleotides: TGTGCCAGCAGCTTGGGAGGAATTGGAAACACTGAAGCTTTCTTT. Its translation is CASSLGGIGNTEAFF.

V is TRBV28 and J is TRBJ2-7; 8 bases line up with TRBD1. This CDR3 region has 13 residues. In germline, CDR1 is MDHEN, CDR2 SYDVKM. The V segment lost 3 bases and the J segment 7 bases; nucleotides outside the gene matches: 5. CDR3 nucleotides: TGTGCCAGCAGTTTGGGCAGGGGGCTTGAGCAGTACTTC. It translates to CASSLGRGLEQYF. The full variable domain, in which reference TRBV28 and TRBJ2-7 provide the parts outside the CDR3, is DVKVTQSSRYLVKRTGEKVFLECVQDMDHENMFWYRQDPGLGLRLIYFSYDVKMKEKGDIPEGYSVSREKKERFSLILESASTNQTSMYLCASSLGRGLEQYFGPGTRLTVT.